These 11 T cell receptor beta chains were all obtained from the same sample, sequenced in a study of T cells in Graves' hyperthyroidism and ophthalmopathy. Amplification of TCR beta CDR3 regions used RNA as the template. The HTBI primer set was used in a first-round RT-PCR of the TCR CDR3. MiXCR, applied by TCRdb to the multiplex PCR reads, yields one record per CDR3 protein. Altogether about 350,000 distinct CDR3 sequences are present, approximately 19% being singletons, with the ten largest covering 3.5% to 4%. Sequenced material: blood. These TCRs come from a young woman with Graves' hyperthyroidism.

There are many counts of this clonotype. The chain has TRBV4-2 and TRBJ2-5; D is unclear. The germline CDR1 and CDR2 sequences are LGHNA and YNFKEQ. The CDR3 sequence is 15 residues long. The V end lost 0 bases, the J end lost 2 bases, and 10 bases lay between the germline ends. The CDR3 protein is CASSQDLRPQETQYF. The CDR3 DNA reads TGTGCCAGCAGCCAAGATTTACGGCCGCAAGAGACCCAGTACTTC.

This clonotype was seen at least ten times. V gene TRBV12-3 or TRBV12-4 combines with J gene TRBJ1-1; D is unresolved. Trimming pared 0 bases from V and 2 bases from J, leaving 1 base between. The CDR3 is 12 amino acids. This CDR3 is CASSLANTEAFF. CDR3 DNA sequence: TGTGCCAGCAGTTTAGCAAACACTGAAGCTTTCTTT.

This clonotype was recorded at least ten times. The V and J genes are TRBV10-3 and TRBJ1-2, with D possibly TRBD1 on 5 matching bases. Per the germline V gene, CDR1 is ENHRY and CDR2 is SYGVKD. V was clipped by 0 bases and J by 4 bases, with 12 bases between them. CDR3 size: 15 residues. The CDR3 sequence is CAISESQGLLYGYTF. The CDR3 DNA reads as TGTGCCATCAGTGAGTCGCAGGGTCTTCTCTATGGCTACACCTTC.

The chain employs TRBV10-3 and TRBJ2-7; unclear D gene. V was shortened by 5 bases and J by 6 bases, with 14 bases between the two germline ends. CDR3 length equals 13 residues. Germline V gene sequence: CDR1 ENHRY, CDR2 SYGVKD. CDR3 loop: CAISQDRAGEQYF. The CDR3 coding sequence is TGTGCCATCAGTCAGGACCGAGCCGGCGAGCAGTACTTC.

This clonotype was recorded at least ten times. The CDR3 DNA reads as TGTGCCAGCAGCCCAACCATGGGCAGCACTGAAGCTTTCTTT. It specifies CASSPTMGSTEAFF. This chain links TRBV12-3 or TRBV12-4 with TRBJ1-1; D is unclear. The CDR3 consists of 14 residues. The germline V and J ends were trimmed by 6 bases and 4 bases, with 15 bases remaining between them.

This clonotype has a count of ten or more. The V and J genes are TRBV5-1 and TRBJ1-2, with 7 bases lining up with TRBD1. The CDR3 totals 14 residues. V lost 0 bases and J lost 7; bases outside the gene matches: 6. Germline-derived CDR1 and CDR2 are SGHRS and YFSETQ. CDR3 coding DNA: TGCGCCAGCAGCTTGGAAGGGGGCGCAGGTGGCTACACCTTC. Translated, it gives CASSLEGGAGGYTF.

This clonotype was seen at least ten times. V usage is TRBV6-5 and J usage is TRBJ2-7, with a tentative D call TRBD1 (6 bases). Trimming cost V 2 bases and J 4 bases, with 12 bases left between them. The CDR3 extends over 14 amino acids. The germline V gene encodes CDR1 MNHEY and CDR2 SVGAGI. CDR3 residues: CASSYVQGRYEQYF. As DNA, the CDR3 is TGTGCCAGCAGTTACGTACAGGGCCGGTACGAGCAGTACTTC.

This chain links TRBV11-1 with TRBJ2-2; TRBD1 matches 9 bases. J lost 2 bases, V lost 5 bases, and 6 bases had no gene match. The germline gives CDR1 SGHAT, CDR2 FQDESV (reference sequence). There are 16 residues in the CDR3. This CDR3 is CASSHGTGLNTGELFF. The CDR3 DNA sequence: TGTGCCAGCAGCCACGGGACAGGGCTTAACACCGGGGAGCTGTTTTTT.

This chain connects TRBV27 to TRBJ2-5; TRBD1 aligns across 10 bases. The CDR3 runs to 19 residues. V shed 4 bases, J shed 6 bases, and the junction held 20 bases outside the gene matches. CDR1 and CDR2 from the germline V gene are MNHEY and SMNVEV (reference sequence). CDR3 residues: CASSSDWGVDRGATKTQYF. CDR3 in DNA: TGTGCCAGCAGTTCCGACTGGGGTGTGGACAGGGGGGCTACCAAGACCCAGTACTTC.

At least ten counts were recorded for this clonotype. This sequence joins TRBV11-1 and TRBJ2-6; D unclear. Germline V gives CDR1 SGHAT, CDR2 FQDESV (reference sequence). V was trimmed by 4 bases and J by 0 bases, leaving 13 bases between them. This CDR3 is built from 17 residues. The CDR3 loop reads CASSSPPQGSGANVLTF. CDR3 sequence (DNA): TGTGCCAGCAGCTCCCCCCCACAAGGCTCTGGGGCCAACGTCCTGACTTTC.

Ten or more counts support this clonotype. The CDR3 sequence: CASAGLQIISSYEQYF. The CDR3 DNA is TGTGCCAGCGCAGGACTACAGATTATCAGCTCCTACGAGCAGTACTTC. The chain links TRBV28 to TRBJ2-7, with TRBD2 as a possible D gene (6 bases). The germline CDR1 and CDR2 sequences are MDHEN and SYDVKM. Trimming cost V 8 bases and J 0 bases, with 20 bases left between them. The CDR3 contains 16 residues.